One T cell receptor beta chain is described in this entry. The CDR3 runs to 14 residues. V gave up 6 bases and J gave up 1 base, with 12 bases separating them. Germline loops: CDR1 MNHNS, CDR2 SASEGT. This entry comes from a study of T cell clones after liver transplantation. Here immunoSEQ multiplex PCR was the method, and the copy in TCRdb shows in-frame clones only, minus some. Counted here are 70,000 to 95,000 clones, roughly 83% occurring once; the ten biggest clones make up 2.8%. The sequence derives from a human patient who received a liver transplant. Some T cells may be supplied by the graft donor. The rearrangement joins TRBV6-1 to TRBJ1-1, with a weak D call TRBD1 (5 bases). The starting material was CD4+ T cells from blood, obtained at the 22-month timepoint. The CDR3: CASRPLGGNTEAFF. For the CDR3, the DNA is TGTGCCAGCAGACCTTTGGGGGGGAACACTGAAGCTTTCTTT.